This T cell receptor beta chain was sequenced during a study of T cell changes during pregnancy in multiple sclerosis. The CDR3 is made up of 15 amino acids. J lost 5 bases, V lost 2 bases, and 6 bases had no gene match. Germline CDR1 reads MNHEY; CDR2 reads SVGAGI. This table comes from immunoSEQ multiplex PCR, and its TCRdb copy is limited to in-frame clones, with some not included. The sample lists around 25,000 clones, approximately 80% occurring once. The chain combines TRBV6-5 with TRBJ2-3; 8 bases map to TRBD1. The sample here was CD8+ T cells from peripheral blood mononuclear cells, taken in the first trimester of pregnancy. The clonotype originates from a female donor in good health, enrolled as a control in a pregnancy study. CDR3 bases: TGTGCCAGCAGTTACCTTTCAGGGGGCGAAGATACGCAGTATTTT. This encodes CASSYLSGGEDTQYF.